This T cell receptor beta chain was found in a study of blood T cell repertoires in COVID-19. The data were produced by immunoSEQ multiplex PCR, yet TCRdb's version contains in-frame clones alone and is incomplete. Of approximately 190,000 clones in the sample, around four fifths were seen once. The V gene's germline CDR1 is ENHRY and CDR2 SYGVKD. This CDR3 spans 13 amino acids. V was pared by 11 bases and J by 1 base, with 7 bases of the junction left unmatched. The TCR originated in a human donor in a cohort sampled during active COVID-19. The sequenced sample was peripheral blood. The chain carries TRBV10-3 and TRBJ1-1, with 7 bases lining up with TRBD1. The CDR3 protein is CAVYRGPNTEAFF. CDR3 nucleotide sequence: TGTGCCGTTTACAGGGGTCCGAACACTGAAGCTTTCTTT.